This TCR beta chain comes out of a study of beta chain features in type 1 diabetes. This clone was detected only a few times. What it recognizes is unknown. As every portion of the isolated RNA was reverse transcribed, the sequencing read expressed TCRB transcripts. Clones were sequenced by immunoSEQ multiplex PCR, and TCRdb holds only the in-frame ones, with some missing. The repertoire holds a few hundred thousand clones, around a tenth seen once, with about 0.6% in the top ten. Study-wide results and caveats: Among patients with Type 1 diabetes, TCRB CDR3s were moderately but significantly shorter in every one of the four CD4+ subsets.

Trimming removed 6 bases at V and 7 bases at J, with 19 bases between. Germline V gene lookup returns CDR1 GTSNPN and CDR2 SVGIG (reference sequence). The CDR3 is 14 residues long. Sequencing was carried out using central memory CD4+ T cells from blood. The TCR comes from a man aged 30 to 39 with type 1 diabetes. The chain has TRBV30 and TRBJ2-1, with D maybe TRBD2 (5 bases). The CDR3 DNA reads as TGTGCCTGCCGACCAGGCGGGTCCTGGAATGAGCAGTTCTTC. The encoded protein is CACRPGGSWNEQFF.